These 10 T cell receptor beta chains share one sample of origin, sequenced in a study of blood T cells in healthy people across ages. Next came a second PCR, run for about 6 to 12 cycles, which used a sample-barcoded 5' primer along with a J-beta primer mix. In TCRdb, the 5' RACE reads were re-called with MiXCR into one record per CDR3 protein. Seen here are about 930,000 distinct CDR3 sequences, 25% to 35% observed once, and the top ten hold about 9.4%. The same sample was also used in a study of T cells of mothers and their children.

The sample consisted of blood. The receptors were sampled from a woman in her 40s in good health.

This clonotype was counted ten times or more. The V call is TRBV6-4, the J call TRBJ1-2; D unclear. The CDR3 spans 13 residues. Per germline, CDR1 MRHNA and CDR2 SNTAGT. The V end lost 3 bases, the J end lost 8 bases, and 13 bases lay between the germline ends. The CDR3 region has the DNA TGTGCCAGCAGTGAGGGGTCCAGTCGCGGCTACACCTTC. Translating gives CASSEGSSRGYTF.

The gene calls are TRBV7-2 and TRBJ1-6, with D possibly matching TRBD1 (5 bases). Germline loops: CDR1 SGHTA, CDR2 FQGNSA. The CDR3 extends over 14 amino acids. V was cut by 5 bases and J by 9 bases, with 14 bases left in between. The DNA for the CDR3 is TGTGCCAGCAGCCCTCAGGGTGTCCCTTCACCCCTCCACTTT. Translated, it gives CASSPQGVPSPLHF.

This chain links TRBV2 with TRBJ1-4; no reliable D call. Germline CDR1 SNHLY, CDR2 FYNNEI. The CDR3 extends over 15 amino acids. Trimming cost V 6 bases and J 8 bases, with 19 bases left between them. The CDR3 nucleotides are TGTGCCAGCAGCGACGGGAACCAAAGCGCCGAAAAACTGTTTTTT. This sequence encodes CASSDGNQSAEKLFF.

J is TRBJ2-3 and V is TRBV15, with 10 bases lining up with TRBD1. This CDR3 is 16 amino acids long. Germline CDR1 and CDR2: LNHNV and YYDKDF (reference sequence). Unmatched junction bases numbered 6, after V lost 1 base and J lost 5 bases. The CDR3 sequence is CATSRAGTGAGDTQYF. As DNA, the CDR3 is TGTGCCACCAGCAGAGCCGGGACAGGGGCAGGAGATACGCAGTATTTT.

The chain combines TRBV12-3 or TRBV12-4 with TRBJ1-2, with D maybe TRBD1 (5 bases). The length of the CDR3 is 14 residues. V gave up 0 bases and J gave up 7 bases, with 12 bases separating them. CDR3 nucleotide sequence: TGTGCCAGCAGTTTAGCGGGGGGAGGAAGTGGCTACACCTTC. Its translation is CASSLAGGGSGYTF.

This clonotype was observed many times. The V and J genes are TRBV20-1 and TRBJ2-3; D is unclear. CDR1 is DFQATT, CDR2 SNEGSKA, per germline (reference sequence). This CDR3 comprises 13 residues. The V end lost 4 bases, the J end lost 9 bases, and 17 bases lay between the germline ends. As DNA, the CDR3 is TGCAGTGCTAACAATAGGGTTCGAAGGACGCAGTATTTT. Translating it yields CSANNRVRRTQYF.

This clonotype was counted at least ten times. Its ends do not fully match the called genes, so a read error is possible. V gene TRBV7-7 combines with J gene TRBJ2-5, with a weak D call TRBD2 (5 bases). The V gene's germline CDR1 is SSHAT and CDR2 FNYEAQ (reference sequence). The CDR3 consists of 16 residues. CDR3 nucleotide sequence: TGTGCTAGCACCATCAACGGACTCACCCACCAAGAGACCCAGTACTTC. Protein: CASTINGLTHQETQYF.

This chain uses TRBV12-3 or TRBV12-4 with TRBJ1-1, with D uncertain. This CDR3 spans 15 amino acids. The V end was cut by 5 bases, the J end by 0 bases, with 13 bases between. CDR3 nucleotide sequence: TGTGCCAGCAGTCCTACGTCAGCTATGAACACTGAAGCTTTCTTT. This codes for CASSPTSAMNTEAFF.

This clonotype was recorded at least ten times. The chain has TRBV20-1 and TRBJ2-4; 8 positions match TRBD1. The J call may not be correct, given that the DNA end is closer to TRBJ2-7. CDR3 length: 15 amino acids. From germline, CDR1 is DFQATT and CDR2 SNEGSKA (reference sequence). DNA of the CDR3: TGCAGTGCTAGAGACCCCGGGACAGGAGAGGACGAGCAGTACTTC. Translating gives CSARDPGTGEDEQYF.

This sequence joins TRBV4-3 and TRBJ2-7, with 9 bases identical to TRBD1. CDR3 length: 16 residues. J lost 5 bases, V lost 0 bases, and 8 bases had no gene match. The V gene's germline CDR1 is LGHNA and CDR2 YSLEER. CDR3 nucleotide sequence: TGCGCCAGCAGCCAAGATATGGGACAGGGAGGGAACGAGCAGTACTTC. This translates into CASSQDMGQGGNEQYF.